The next 5 T cell receptor beta chains were all read from a single sample in a study of low-dose radiotherapy and immunotherapy resistance in tumors. Priming of first-strand cDNA relied on TRAV- and TRBV-specific primers (covering alpha and beta chains). A constant-region primer paired with the V-primer adapter amplified TCRs over approximately 20 PCR cycles. MiXCR, applied by TCRdb to the reads, yields one record per CDR3 protein. There are some 16,000 distinct CDR3 sequences in the sample; 70% occur only once, and around 5.9% lies in the top ten. The receptors shown here come from a human donor with advanced metastatic prostate, ovarian, gallbladder or colorectal cancer (not recorded which). This table probably holds off-target reads from a library built for another chain.

The rearrangement uses TRBV28 and TRBJ1-6; weak D call: TRBD1 (5 bases). Trimming took off 5 bases at V and 10 bases at J, with 9 bases between the two ends. The germline gives CDR1 MDHEN, CDR2 SYDVKM. This CDR3 spans 12 amino acids. The CDR3 bases are TGTGCCAGCAGTCTTAGGGGCTCACCCCTCCACTTT. Protein sequence: CASSLRGSPLHF.

The CDR3 sequence: CASTLQGVTEAFF. As DNA, the CDR3 is TGTGCCAGCACTCTACAGGGGGTAACTGAAGCTTTCTTT. The chain joins TRBV28 to TRBJ1-1, with 8 bases fitting TRBD1. Germline lookup yields CDR1 MDHEN and CDR2 SYDVKM. CDR3 size: 13 residues. V was pared by 7 bases and J by 5 bases, with 6 bases of the junction left unmatched.

This clonotype was observed once. DNA for the CDR3: TGTGTCACTCAGGACAGCTATGGCTACACCTTC. As protein: CVTQDSYGYTF. The chain combines TRBV10-3 with TRBJ1-2, with a weak D call TRBD1 (6 bases). Looked up from germline, CDR1 is ENHRY and CDR2 is SYGVKD. The CDR3 sequence is 11 residues long.

The chain has TRBV6-2 or TRBV6-3 and TRBJ2-1; maybe TRBD2 (5 bases). V lost 7 bases, J lost 0 bases, and 16 bases lay in between. Germline V gene sequence: CDR1 MNHEY, CDR2 SVGEGT. The CDR3 has 16 residues. The CDR3 loop is CASMGSLGSSYNEQFF. The CDR3 DNA sequence: TGTGCCAGCATGGGGAGCTTGGGGAGCTCCTACAATGAGCAGTTCTTC.

The chain uses TRBV7-9 and TRBJ2-2; TRBD2 matches 12 bases. This CDR3 contains 17 residues. CDR1 SEHNR and CDR2 FQNEAQ come from the germline V gene (reference sequence). Trimming took 5 bases from V and 5 from J; bases not matched to a gene: 9. The CDR3 bases are TGTGCCAGCAGCCGGCCCCTAGCGGGAGGGTCAACCGGGGAGCTGTTTTTT. Its protein product is CASSRPLAGGSTGELFF. Full variable domain (missing parts from reference TRBV7-9 and TRBJ2-2): DTGVSQNPRHKITKRGQNVTFRCDPISEHNRLYWYRQTLGQGPEFLTYFQNEAQLEKSRLLSDRFSAERPKGSFSTLEIQRTEQGDSAMYLCASSRPLAGGSTGELFFGEGSRLTVL.